The 30 T cell receptor beta chains listed next were all sequenced from one sample in a study of T cells after yellow fever vaccination. MiXCR, run by TCRdb on the 5' RACE reads, gives a single entry per CDR3 protein. The table lists 120,000 to 150,000 distinct CDR3 sequences, 7% to 9% of them singletons. The sample was CD4+ T cells sorted from PBMCs, taken 5 days after the yellow fever booster vaccination. Source of these receptors: a man aged 25 to 45 who received the YFV17D yellow fever vaccine.

About this clonotype: A much larger clone lies a single base off, so this may be a read error. J is TRBJ2-1 and V is TRBV3-1, with TRBD2 identical over 8 bases. Germline CDR1 and CDR2: LGHDT and YNNKEL (reference sequence). The CDR3 spans 15 residues. V lost 7 bases, J lost 4 bases, and 9 bases stayed unmatched. The CDR3 loop is CASTPSGGRYNEQFF. CDR3 DNA sequence: TGTGCCAGCACCCCTTCTGGCGGGAGGTACAATGAGCAGTTCTTC.

This clonotype was counted a few times. The rearrangement links TRBV2 to TRBJ2-5; 10 bases agree with TRBD2. The CDR3 runs to 18 residues. Germline V gene sequence: CDR1 SNHLY, CDR2 FYNNEI. The trim removed 5 bases at V and 5 bases at J, leaving 17 bases unmatched. This CDR3 is CASSLGTGVAGGGETQYF. The CDR3 DNA follows: TGTGCCAGCAGTTTGGGTACGGGAGTAGCGGGAGGCGGTGAGACCCAGTACTTC.

This clonotype was seen many times. This chain joins TRBV24-1 and TRBJ2-5, with TRBD2 matching 7 bases. V was pared by 2 bases and J by 1 base, with 6 bases of the junction left unmatched. Germline CDR1 and CDR2: KGHDR and SFDVKD. The CDR3 has 16 residues. This chain's CDR3 is CATSDSPGRGQETQYF. CDR3 in DNA: TGTGCCACCAGTGATTCCCCAGGGAGGGGCCAAGAGACCCAGTACTTC.

As for this clonotype: One junction end disagrees with the germline gene, perhaps due to a read error. This chain joins TRBV20-1 and TRBJ2-3; D gene ambiguous. There are 10 residues in the CDR3. Per the germline V gene, CDR1 is DFQATT and CDR2 is SNEGSKA (reference sequence). CDR3 sequence (DNA): TGCAGTGCTAGCAGAGATACGCAGTATTTT. Its translation is CSASRDTQYF.

In this sample, this clonotype turned up many times. CDR3 loop: CSARDGAAGQETQYF. CDR3 bases: TGCAGTGCTAGAGATGGTGCGGCAGGTCAAGAGACCCAGTACTTC. The chain has TRBV20-1 and TRBJ2-5; no firm D call. Trimming stripped 0 bases from V and 2 bases from J, with 13 bases between. Germline V gives CDR1 DFQATT, CDR2 SNEGSKA (reference sequence). This CDR3 comprises 15 residues.

This clonotype showed up many times. This chain joins TRBV28 and TRBJ2-5; TRBD2 might be the D (6 bases). The V gene lost 5 bases and the J gene lost 3 bases, with 28 bases spanning the gap. This CDR3 is 19 amino acids long. Per germline, CDR1 MDHEN and CDR2 SYDVKM. The CDR3 region has the DNA TGTGCCAGCAGTCCGGCCCGGGGGAAGGGATCAGTAATAAAAGAGACCCAGTACTTC. It codes for CASSPARGKGSVIKETQYF. Variable domain in full (rest from reference TRBV28 and TRBJ2-5): DVKVTQSSRYLVKRTGEKVFLECVQDMDHENMFWYRQDPGLGLRLIYFSYDVKMKEKGDIPEGYSVSREKKERFSLILESASTNQTSMYLCASSPARGKGSVIKETQYFGPGTRLLVL.

Ten or more counts support this clonotype. The CDR3 spells CASSFGGPSDEQFF. The CDR3 DNA reads as TGTGCCAGCAGCTTCGGGGGGCCTTCGGATGAGCAGTTCTTC. The chain links TRBV7-2 to TRBJ2-1, with D possibly TRBD2 on 7 matching bases. CDR1 is SGHTA and CDR2 is FQGNSA in the germline V gene. This CDR3 has 14 residues. Trimming cost V 3 bases and J 8 bases, with 14 bases left between them.

This clonotype was counted many times. The genes are TRBV20-1 and TRBJ2-7; 7 bases match TRBD2. CDR1 is DFQATT and CDR2 is SNEGSKA in the germline V gene (reference sequence). The CDR3 is 14 amino acids. V lost 0 bases, J lost 4 bases, and 6 bases stayed unmatched. The DNA for the CDR3 is TGCAGTGCTAGAGATGGCGGGAGAGGGTACGAGCAGTACTTC. It encodes CSARDGGRGYEQYF.

This clonotype was detected many times. The rearrangement links TRBV12-3 or TRBV12-4 to TRBJ2-1; the D is unclear. The CDR3 covers 14 residues. Trimming took off 0 bases at V and 4 bases at J, with 7 bases between the two ends. CDR3 amino acids: CASSLAGQYNEQFF. The CDR3 DNA is TGTGCCAGCAGTTTAGCGGGCCAATACAATGAGCAGTTCTTC.

This clonotype was found many times. This chain joins TRBV10-2 and TRBJ1-2; D is unresolved. In germline, CDR1 is WSHSY, CDR2 SAAADI. V was pared by 0 bases and J by 3 bases, with 5 bases between. The CDR3 has 13 amino acids. The CDR3 is CASSESGDYGYTF. DNA of the CDR3: TGCGCCAGCAGTGAGTCAGGAGACTATGGCTACACCTTC.

This clonotype was seen at least ten times. This chain uses TRBV7-9 with TRBJ2-5; no reliable D call. This CDR3 has 12 residues. Looked up from germline, CDR1 is SEHNR and CDR2 is FQNEAQ (reference sequence). V lost 4 bases and J 7 bases, leaving 10 bases between the germline ends. DNA of the CDR3: TGTGCCAGCAGCTCCAACACGAGGACCCAGTACTTC. Protein sequence: CASSSNTRTQYF. Filled out from reference TRBV7-9 and TRBJ2-5, the complete variable domain reads DTGVSQNPRHKITKRGQNVTFRCDPISEHNRLYWYRQTLGQGPEFLTYFQNEAQLEKSRLLSDRFSAERPKGSFSTLEIQRTEQGDSAMYLCASSSNTRTQYFGPGTRLLVL.

The chain links TRBV12-3 or TRBV12-4 to TRBJ2-1, with TRBD2 matching 13 bases. This CDR3 contains 17 residues. Trimming removed 2 bases from V and 7 bases from J; junction bases left unmatched: 8. The CDR3 spells CASSLWRTSGSYNEQFF. CDR3 sequence (DNA): TGTGCCAGCAGTTTATGGCGGACTAGCGGGAGTTATAATGAGCAGTTCTTC.

In this sample, this clonotype turned up many times. The chain recombines TRBV29-1 with TRBJ2-1, with 8 nucleotides matching TRBD2. Germline trimming cut 7 bases from V and 7 bases from J; bases unmatched to any gene: 12. Per the germline V gene, CDR1 is SQVTM and CDR2 is ANQGSEA. The CDR3 extends over 14 amino acids. The CDR3 DNA sequence: TGCAGCGCCCGACCCGGGTCGGGAGGGAATGAGCAGTTCTTC. Translation: CSARPGSGGNEQFF.

This clonotype was counted between two and nine times. This chain connects TRBV12-3 or TRBV12-4 to TRBJ2-7, with D unresolved. V was clipped by 4 bases and J by 2 bases, with 9 bases between them. The CDR3 is 13 amino acids. CDR3 sequence: CASSYFGPYEQYF. Written as DNA, the CDR3 is TGTGCCAGCAGTTACTTTGGGCCCTACGAGCAGTACTTC.

The sample holds many counts of this clonotype. The chain uses TRBV30 and TRBJ2-5; TRBD2 is a possible D gene (5 bases). Trimming shortened V by 1 base and J by 4 bases, and 10 bases separated the two germline ends. The CDR3 length is 13 residues. Germline V gene sequence: CDR1 GTSNPN, CDR2 SVGIG (reference sequence). CDR3 DNA: TGTGCCTGGAGTGGAGGGAGTTCAGAGACCCAGTACTTC. Translated: CAWSGGSSETQYF.

This clonotype has ten or more counts. The rearrangement uses TRBV7-2 and TRBJ2-1, with 7 bases lining up with TRBD1. The CDR3 totals 13 residues. Per germline, CDR1 SGHTA and CDR2 FQGNSA. Germline trimming cut 3 bases from V and 10 bases from J; bases unmatched to any gene: 6. The CDR3 loop is CASSLEQGREQFF. The CDR3 DNA sequence: TGTGCCAGCAGCTTGGAACAGGGGAGAGAGCAGTTCTTC.

As regards this clonotype: A much larger clone lies one base from this, so it may be a read error. The chain links TRBV12-3 or TRBV12-4 to TRBJ2-5; D might be TRBD2 (6 bases). This CDR3 has 16 residues. V lost 6 bases, J lost 5 bases, and 22 bases lay in between. The CDR3: CASSWKSLGGDETQYF. The DNA of the CDR3 is TGTGCCAGCAGCTGGAAATCCCTCGGGGGAGATGAGACCCAGTACTTC.

This clonotype was recorded at least ten times. The chain uses TRBV5-1 and TRBJ2-3, with D perhaps TRBD1 (5 bases). In germline, CDR1 is SGHRS, CDR2 YFSETQ. The V and J ends lost 7 bases and 5 bases respectively, with 17 bases between them. The CDR3 is 14 amino acids. The CDR3 coding sequence is TGCGCCAGCCAGGTTCGTGGGGCCGGAGATACGCAGTATTTT. It codes for CASQVRGAGDTQYF.

Many counts were recorded for this clonotype. CDR3 nucleotide sequence: TGCAGTGCGAGGGACAGCGATCAGCCCCAGCATTTT. Amino acids: CSARDSDQPQHF. J is TRBJ1-5 and V is TRBV20-1; 7 bases agree with TRBD1. The trim removed 6 bases at V and 5 bases at J, leaving 4 bases unmatched. The CDR3 is made up of 12 amino acids. Germline V lookup: CDR1 DFQATT, CDR2 SNEGSKA (reference sequence).

This clonotype was observed at least ten times. The chain uses TRBV7-2 and TRBJ2-1; 7 nucleotides match TRBD2. V dropped 4 bases and J dropped 12; count of bases not matched to a gene: 9. The CDR3 loop spans 13 amino acids. Germline CDR1 SGHTA, CDR2 FQGNSA. This CDR3 reads CASSSLGGGGQFF. DNA for the CDR3: TGTGCCAGCAGCTCCCTAGGTGGGGGGGGGCAGTTCTTC.

The chain employs TRBV25-1 and TRBJ2-3; TRBD2 matches at 7 bases. This CDR3 has 16 amino acids. V shed 2 bases, J shed 2 bases, and the junction held 7 bases outside the gene matches. Germline assignment: CDR1 MGHDK and CDR2 SYGVNS. CDR3 bases: TGTGCCAGCAGTGAACCGGGACTACCCTACACAGATACGCAGTATTTT. This codes for CASSEPGLPYTDTQYF. Full variable domain (missing parts from reference TRBV25-1 and TRBJ2-3): EADIYQTPRYLVIGTGKKITLECSQTMGHDKMYWYQQDPGMELHLIHYSYGVNSTEKGDLSSESTVSRIRTEHFPLTLESARPSHTSQYLCASSEPGLPYTDTQYFGPGTRLTVL.

This clonotype came up many times. CDR3 nucleotides: TGTGCCAGCAGTTTAGGACAGGGTTGGACCGGGGAGCTGTTTTTT. Its protein is CASSLGQGWTGELFF. The chain uses TRBV12-3 or TRBV12-4 and TRBJ2-2, with 7 bases matching TRBD1. The CDR3 has 15 residues. The J segment lost 5 bases and the V segment lost 1 base, leaving 4 bases of the junction unmatched.

This clonotype was observed many times. This chain uses TRBV5-6 with TRBJ2-3; TRBD2 is a possible D gene (5 bases). This CDR3 spans 15 amino acids. The ends were cut back, 4 bases at V and 5 bases at J, with 17 bases in the middle. Germline V lookup: CDR1 SGHDT, CDR2 YYEEEE. The chain's CDR3 is CASSDPRGEGDTQYF. CDR3 coding DNA: TGTGCCAGCAGCGACCCCCGGGGTGAGGGAGATACGCAGTATTTT.

This clonotype was seen at least ten times. This sequence joins TRBV7-2 and TRBJ2-1; TRBD2 aligns across 8 bases. Germline V lookup: CDR1 SGHTA, CDR2 FQGNSA. The CDR3 is 17 residues long. V trimming: 5 bases; J trimming: 1 base; junction bases outside the gene matches: 10. The CDR3 DNA is TGTGCCAGCAGCCGTACCCTATTAGCGGGGTCCTACAATGAGCAGTTCTTC. Its translation: CASSRTLLAGSYNEQFF. The full variable domain, with the rest looked up from reference TRBV7-2 and TRBJ2-1, is GAGVSQSPSNKVTEKGKDVELRCDPISGHTALYWYRQSLGQGLEFLIYFQGNSAPDKSGLPSDRFSAERTGGSVSTLTIQRTQQEDSAVYLCASSRTLLAGSYNEQFFGPGTRLTVL.

This clonotype was counted only a few times. V and J are TRBV18 and TRBJ1-5; 7 bases align to TRBD1. The V and J ends lost 5 bases and 12 bases, in that order; junction bases with no gene match: 10. There are 13 residues in the CDR3. Per the germline V gene, CDR1 is KGHSH and CDR2 is LQKENI. CDR3 coding DNA: TGTGCCAGCTCAGGAACAGGGGCCGTTGACCAGCATTTT. It codes for CASSGTGAVDQHF.

The rearrangement links TRBV6-2 or TRBV6-3 to TRBJ1-2; D unclear. The CDR3 runs 10 residues. Germline values: CDR1 MNHEY, CDR2 SVGEGT. Trimming removed 6 bases from V and 10 bases from J, with 9 bases in between. The CDR3 DNA is TGTGCCAGCAGGTTCCTGGTCTACACCTTC. It is translated as CASRFLVYTF.

This clonotype was seen at least ten times. The V gene is TRBV7-8, the J gene TRBJ2-1; D perhaps matches TRBD2 (5 bases). In germline, CDR1 is SGHVS, CDR2 FQNEAQ. The CDR3 covers 15 residues. Trimming removed 4 bases from V and 0 bases from J, with 10 bases in between. The CDR3 coding sequence is TGTGCCAGCAGCTCTAGCTCTCTCTCCTACAATGAGCAGTTCTTC. Its translation is CASSSSSLSYNEQFF.

The chain employs TRBV7-2 and TRBJ2-7; 9 bases are shared with TRBD2. The CDR3 length is 14 residues. J gave up 6 bases and V 3 bases, and 6 bases lay outside the gene matches. The germline V gene encodes CDR1 SGHTA and CDR2 FQGNSA. CDR3 nucleotides: TGTGCCAGCAGCTTTGGTAGCGGGAGTTCCGAGCAGTACTTC. This encodes CASSFGSGSSEQYF.

Points on this clonotype: With a much larger clone just one base away, this may be a read error. This chain links TRBV12-3 or TRBV12-4 with TRBJ1-6; D unclear. V was shortened by 5 bases and J by 5 bases, with 10 bases between the two germline ends. The CDR3 runs to 14 residues. This CDR3 is CASSVVIDNSPLHF. In DNA, the CDR3 is TGTGCCAGCAGTGTGGTAATCGATAATTCACCCCTCCACTTT.

This clonotype was recorded many times. The CDR3 coding sequence is TGTGCCAGCAGTGGACAGGGAGGAGGCACAGATACGCAGTATTTT. This translates into CASSGQGGGTDTQYF. The gene calls are TRBV12-3 or TRBV12-4 and TRBJ2-3; 8 bases agree with TRBD1. V gave up 5 bases and J gave up 1 base; unmatched junction bases: 5. CDR3 length equals 15 residues.